The 31 T cell receptor beta chains reported below all come from one sample, sequenced in a study of T cell responses to AZD1222 COVID-19 vaccine. Using immunoSEQ multiplex PCR, the repertoire was profiled, and TCRdb retains in-frame clones only, with some absent. The sample consists of about 110,000 clones, about 89% of them appearing once. The source material was peripheral blood, sampled on day 0 of AZD1222 vaccination. These receptor sequences come from an adult in good health.

This rearrangement joins TRBV27 to TRBJ2-7; D gene ambiguous. CDR1 and CDR2 (germline): MNHEY, SMNVEV (reference sequence). This CDR3 contains 12 residues. V shed 2 bases and J shed 6 bases, with 8 bases lying between them. CDR3 sequence: CASSLILGEQYF. For the CDR3, the DNA is TGTGCCAGCAGTTTAATCTTAGGCGAGCAGTACTTC.

V gene TRBV30 combines with J gene TRBJ1-1; D remains unclear. Germline-derived CDR1 and CDR2 are GTSNPN and SVGIG (reference sequence). The CDR3 length is 15 residues. With 0 bases removed from V and 5 bases from J, the gap between germline ends came to 16 bases. Here the CDR3 DNA reads TGTGCCTGGAGTGTACTCGGGAGGAGTGGGACTGAAGCTTTCTTT. Protein sequence: CAWSVLGRSGTEAFF.

The V and J genes are TRBV19 and TRBJ1-5; D is undetermined. Germline values: CDR1 LNHDA, CDR2 SQIVND (reference sequence). The V and J ends lost 0 bases and 2 bases respectively, with 8 bases between them. This CDR3 contains 15 residues. CDR3 region: CASSIEGSGNQPQHF. CDR3 bases: TGTGCCAGTAGTATAGAAGGGTCTGGCAATCAGCCCCAGCATTTT.

This chain joins TRBV6-5 and TRBJ1-2; D is possibly TRBD1 (5 bases). The germline V and J ends were trimmed by 7 bases and 8 bases, with 23 bases remaining between them. Germline values: CDR1 MNHEY, CDR2 SVGAGI. The CDR3 is 15 residues long. The CDR3 DNA reads TGTGCCAGCACTCCGGGAAGCCTCAGGGAGGTCGGCTACACCTTC. It encodes CASTPGSLREVGYTF.

The CDR3 protein is CASSISITSYEQYF. CDR3 bases: TGTGCCAGCAGCATCTCTATTACCTCCTACGAGCAGTACTTC. The chain joins TRBV5-5 to TRBJ2-7; D is ambiguous. V gave up 4 bases and J gave up 0 bases, with 11 bases separating them. The CDR3 is 14 amino acids. CDR1 and CDR2 from the germline V gene are SGHKS and YYEKEE (reference sequence).

This clone was seen a few times. The gene calls are TRBV18 and TRBJ2-7, with 8 bases lining up with TRBD1. CDR1 and CDR2 (germline): KGHSH, LQKENI. CDR3 length: 16 residues. V trimming: 1 base; J trimming: 2 bases; junction bases outside the gene matches: 7. Here the CDR3 DNA reads TGTGCCAGCTCACCACGAGGACAGGGTGCGACCTACGAGCAGTACTTC. Translation gives CASSPRGQGATYEQYF.

The chain recombines TRBV7-8 with TRBJ1-5, with D tentatively TRBD1 (5 bases). CDR3 length: 14 amino acids. V was cut by 6 bases and J by 2 bases, with 11 bases left in between. Germline values: CDR1 SGHVS, CDR2 FQNEAQ. CDR3 nucleotide sequence: TGTGCCAGCAGACCCGGGACTGGCAATCAGCCCCAGCATTTT. Encoded protein: CASRPGTGNQPQHF.

This rearrangement joins TRBV30 to TRBJ1-2; 9 bases agree with TRBD1. The germline V gene has CDR1 GTSNPN and CDR2 SVGIG (reference sequence). Trimming removed 0 bases from V and 2 bases from J; junction bases left unmatched: 13. The length of the CDR3 is 18 residues. CDR3 residues: CAWSVRLDRGRTNYGYTF. Here the CDR3 DNA reads TGTGCCTGGAGTGTACGACTGGACAGGGGCAGGACCAACTATGGCTACACCTTC.

The chain has TRBV10-3 and TRBJ1-6, with D possibly matching TRBD1 (5 bases). The V gene lost 5 bases and the J gene lost 9 bases, with 17 bases spanning the gap. CDR1 and CDR2 from the germline V gene are ENHRY and SYGVKD. The CDR3 contains 15 residues. CDR3 in DNA: TGTGCCATCAGTCCCAGGGAGGGGAGGATTTCACCCCTCCACTTT. This translates into CAISPREGRISPLHF.

Notes on this clone: Other DNA sequences of this sample code for an identical CDR3. The V call is TRBV5-1, the J call TRBJ1-2; TRBD1 is a possible D gene (5 bases). Germline-derived CDR1 and CDR2 are SGHRS and YFSETQ. Deletions cut 0 bases from V and 2 bases from J, with 5 bases between. The length of the CDR3 is 13 residues. As DNA, the CDR3 is TGCGCCAGCAGCTTGGGGGGGAACTATGGCTACACCTTC. The encoded protein is CASSLGGNYGYTF.

This rearrangement joins TRBV11-2 to TRBJ2-6, with D uncertain. Trimming removed 1 base at V and 2 bases at J, with 0 bases between. In germline, CDR1 is SGHAT, CDR2 FQNNGV. The length of the CDR3 is 13 residues. CDR3 nucleotide sequence: TGTGCCAGCAGCTTAGCTGGGGCCAACGTCCTGACTTTC. It is translated as CASSLAGANVLTF.

This rearrangement joins TRBV14 to TRBJ1-2; a possible D gene is TRBD1 (5 bases). Germline CDR1 and CDR2: SGHDN and FVKESK. The germline V and J ends were trimmed by 2 bases and 2 bases, with 12 bases remaining between them. This CDR3 spans 15 amino acids. The CDR3 protein is CASSQIRGGNYGYTF. The CDR3 DNA reads TGTGCCAGCAGCCAAATAAGGGGAGGGAACTATGGCTACACCTTC. Full variable domain (remainder filled in from reference TRBV14 and TRBJ1-2): EAGVTQFPSHSVIEKGQTVTLRCDPISGHDNLYWYRRVMGKEIKFLLHFVKESKQDESGMPNNRFLAERTGGTYSTLKVQPAELEDSGVYFCASSQIRGGNYGYTFGSGTRLTVV.

The rearrangement joins TRBV6-2 or TRBV6-3 to TRBJ1-4; D unresolved. The germline gives CDR1 MNHEY, CDR2 SVGEGT. The CDR3 contains 15 residues. Trimming cost V 4 bases and J 0 bases, with 9 bases left between them. The CDR3 reads CASSFRGATNEKLFF. CDR3 DNA sequence: TGTGCCAGCAGTTTCCGGGGAGCAACTAATGAAAAACTGTTTTTT.

The J gene is TRBJ2-3, the V gene TRBV2; 10 bases are shared with TRBD2. J gave up 0 bases and V 6 bases, and 12 bases lay outside the gene matches. The germline V gene encodes CDR1 SNHLY and CDR2 FYNNEI. This CDR3 contains 18 residues. The CDR3 DNA sequence: TGTGCCAGCAGACTGTCTCTAGCGGGAGCTACTAGCACAGATACGCAGTATTTT. This sequence encodes CASRLSLAGATSTDTQYF.

The V gene is TRBV27, the J gene TRBJ2-1; D is possibly TRBD2 (5 bases). V was clipped by 2 bases and J by 7 bases, with 12 bases between them. CDR1 and CDR2 (germline): MNHEY, SMNVEV (reference sequence). The CDR3 consists of 14 residues. CDR3 region: CASSLLGRGNEQFF. CDR3 nucleotides: TGTGCCAGCAGTTTACTCGGTCGCGGGAATGAGCAGTTCTTC.

J is TRBJ2-2 and V is TRBV5-6; 9 bases line up with TRBD2. The CDR3 contains 15 residues. The V segment lost 6 bases and the J segment 6 bases; nucleotides outside the gene matches: 9. The germline V gene has CDR1 SGHDT and CDR2 YYEEEE. Here the CDR3 reads CASNQNLAGSGELFF. The DNA for the CDR3 is TGTGCCAGCAACCAAAATCTAGCGGGGTCCGGGGAGCTGTTTTTT.

J is TRBJ2-7 and V is TRBV6-5, with 7 bases identical to TRBD1. Losses at the gene ends were 4 bases for V and 9 bases for J; bases not matched to a gene: 15. There are 15 residues in the CDR3. CDR1 and CDR2 (germline): MNHEY, SVGAGI. The CDR3 nucleotides are TGTGCCAGCAGTTTCTCACAGGGGCAGGGATCGCTGCAGTACTTC. This sequence encodes CASSFSQGQGSLQYF.

V usage is TRBV23-1 and J usage is TRBJ2-6; D could derive from TRBD1 or TRBD2 (5 bases each). TRBV23-1 is placed among ORFs of uncertain function. Between the trimmed V and J ends, which lost 0 bases and 0 bases, there was a span of 21 bases. The CDR3 totals 21 residues. The CDR3 spells CASSQSRGKQATISGANVLTF. The CDR3 DNA reads as TGCGCCAGCAGTCAATCGAGGGGAAAACAGGCAACAATCTCTGGGGCCAACGTCCTGACTTTC.

This chain uses TRBV9 with TRBJ1-1; D uncertain. The CDR3 runs to 14 residues. Looked up from germline, CDR1 is SGDLS and CDR2 is YYNGEE. Between the trimmed V and J ends, which lost 3 bases and 1 base, there was a span of 10 bases. The CDR3 loop is CASSAYGQNTEAFF. CDR3 DNA: TGTGCCAGCAGCGCCTACGGCCAGAACACTGAAGCTTTCTTT.

This clone came up once. The sample carries other DNA sequences with the same CDR3. The CDR3: CASSIDRGNYGYTF. As DNA, the CDR3 is TGTGCCAGTAGTATCGACAGGGGGAACTATGGCTACACCTTC. The chain has TRBV19 and TRBJ1-2; 9 bases line up with TRBD1. The V gene end was trimmed by 3 bases and the J gene end by 2 bases; junction bases not matched to a gene: 1. Germline V lookup: CDR1 LNHDA, CDR2 SQIVND (reference sequence). CDR3 length: 14 residues.

The V and J genes are TRBV7-2 and TRBJ1-1; D call uncertain. The germline V gene encodes CDR1 SGHTA and CDR2 FQGNSA. V was trimmed by 5 bases and J by 3 bases, leaving 4 bases between them. This CDR3 is built from 11 residues. CDR3 protein: CASSPYTEAFF. The CDR3, as DNA: TGTGCCAGCAGCCCTTACACTGAAGCTTTCTTT.

This clone was counted a few times. This chain uses TRBV5-6 with TRBJ1-1; the D gene is possibly TRBD1 (6 bases). The germline V and J ends were trimmed by 4 bases and 10 bases, with 14 bases remaining between them. Germline lookup yields CDR1 SGHDT and CDR2 YYEEEE. The CDR3 runs to 12 residues. The CDR3 reads CASSLGQKGAFF. CDR3 DNA: TGTGCCAGCAGCCTAGGACAGAAGGGAGCTTTCTTT. Supplemented by reference TRBV5-6 and TRBJ1-1, the full variable domain reads DAGVTQSPTHLIKTRGQQVTLRCSPKSGHDTVSWYQQALGQGPQFIFQYYEEEERQRGNFPDRFSGHQFPNYSSELNVNALLLGDSALYLCASSLGQKGAFFGQGTRLTVV.

The table lists this clone with a count of one. This chain uses TRBV6-5 with TRBJ1-2; 8 bases align to TRBD1. J gave up 8 bases and V 6 bases, and 5 bases lay outside the gene matches. The CDR3 sequence is 12 residues long. Germline values: CDR1 MNHEY, CDR2 SVGAGI. The CDR3 is CASRSTGAGYTF. The CDR3 nucleotides read TGTGCCAGCAGGTCGACAGGGGCGGGCTACACCTTC.

The rearrangement joins TRBV7-3 to TRBJ2-2; D gene uncertain. V shed 5 bases and J shed 1 base, with 17 bases lying between them. Germline-derived CDR1 and CDR2 are SGHTA and FQGTGA. The CDR3 loop spans 17 amino acids. The CDR3, as DNA: TGTGCCAGCAGCCGAATCTTAACCTCAGAGAACACCGGGGAGCTGTTTTTT. The encoded protein is CASSRILTSENTGELFF. Based on the CDR3 plus reference TRBV7-3 and TRBJ2-2, the full variable domain is GAGVSQTPSNKVTEKGKYVELRCDPISGHTALYWYRQSLGQGPEFLIYFQGTGAADDSGLPNDRFFAVRPEGSVSTLKIQRTERGDSAVYLCASSRILTSENTGELFFGEGSRLTVL.

The V call is TRBV7-2, the J call TRBJ1-5; 7 positions agree with TRBD1. This CDR3 comprises 14 residues. With 3 bases clipped from V and 5 bases from J, the junction kept 4 bases outside the gene matches. Looked up from germline, CDR1 is SGHTA and CDR2 is FQGNSA. The CDR3 DNA is TGTGCCAGCAGCTTCTACAGGGGTTATCAGCCCCAGCATTTT. As protein: CASSFYRGYQPQHF. The whole variable domain, filled in from reference TRBV7-2 and TRBJ1-5, reads GAGVSQSPSNKVTEKGKDVELRCDPISGHTALYWYRQSLGQGLEFLIYFQGNSAPDKSGLPSDRFSAERTGGSVSTLTIQRTQQEDSAVYLCASSFYRGYQPQHFGDGTRLSIL.

The rearrangement links TRBV10-3 to TRBJ1-1; no clear D. Trimming removed 0 bases at V and 0 bases at J, with 8 bases between. Germline values: CDR1 ENHRY, CDR2 SYGVKD. The CDR3 totals 15 residues. DNA of the CDR3: TGTGCCATCAGTGAGTCTTTTACAGTGAACACTGAAGCTTTCTTT. Amino acids: CAISESFTVNTEAFF.

The chain uses TRBV12-3 or TRBV12-4 and TRBJ2-3; weak D call: TRBD2 (6 bases). The CDR3 has 13 residues. The V end was cut by 3 bases, the J end by 11 bases, with 15 bases between. CDR3 sequence (DNA): TGTGCCAGCAGTTTTGGAGGGGAGATTGGGCAGTATTTT. Residues: CASSFGGEIGQYF.

The chain recombines TRBV3-1 (or the pseudogene TRBV3-2) with TRBJ1-3; D not resolved. CDR1 LGHDT and CDR2 YNNKEL come from the germline V gene (reference sequence). V lost 2 bases and J 3 bases, leaving 11 bases between the germline ends. The CDR3 has 15 residues. The CDR3 bases are TGTGCCAGCAGCCAAAGTATGGGCTTTGGAAACACCATATATTTT. This encodes CASSQSMGFGNTIYF.

J is TRBJ2-1 and V is TRBV7-2, with D possibly being TRBD1 or TRBD2 (5 bases each). The CDR3 runs 16 residues. The germline gives CDR1 SGHTA, CDR2 FQGNSA. Deletions cut 2 bases from V and 5 bases from J, with 16 bases between. The CDR3 is CASSLRGPGVHNEQFF. DNA for the CDR3: TGTGCCAGCAGCTTAAGGGGACCTGGGGTGCACAATGAGCAGTTCTTC.

The rearrangement uses TRBV20-1 and TRBJ2-7, with D perhaps TRBD1 (5 bases). CDR1 is DFQATT and CDR2 is SNEGSKA in the germline V gene (reference sequence). V lost 5 bases to trimming and J lost 6 bases, with 11 bases between them. This CDR3 contains 11 residues. CDR3 sequence: CSALRQPEQYF. DNA of the CDR3: TGCAGTGCTCTCCGACAGCCCGAGCAGTACTTC.

The CDR3 nucleotides are TGTGCCAGCAGCCCCCGCGGCTACGAGCAGTACTTC. It codes for CASSPRGYEQYF. V gene TRBV11-2 combines with J gene TRBJ2-7, with no clear D. Between the trimmed V and J ends, which lost 5 bases and 3 bases, there was a span of 8 bases. Per the germline V gene, CDR1 is SGHAT and CDR2 is FQNNGV. CDR3 length equals 12 residues.